This TCR beta chain was profiled in a study of tumor-infiltrating lymphocytes in primary liver carcinoma. Study-level findings and limits: Pairs of tumor regions overlapped more than tumor-adjacent and tumor-blood pairs did.

CDR3 length: 15 residues. Per the germline V gene, CDR1 is LGHNA and CDR2 is YSLEER. Comment on this clonotype: Its antigen is unknown. One end of the junction varies from germline; a read error may be responsible.

A primer in the constant region served to generate TCR beta cDNA from roughly 450 ng of total RNA. Amplification in three nested multiplex PCR rounds with slightly modified ARM-PCR gave rise to TCR beta libraries. Each of the first two PCR rounds ran roughly 9 cycles with TRBV1-TRBV30 forward and C-beta reverse primers. TCRdb reanalysed the multiplex PCR reads using MiXCR and keeps one entry per CDR3 protein. There are 150,000 to 200,000 distinct CDR3 sequences in the sample; 70% to 90% occur only once, and less than 20% lies in the top ten. Co-extracted RNA and DNA came from around 20-30 mg of unsorted bulk tissue. Patients' primary liver carcinoma was surgically resected.

V and J are TRBV4-3 and TRBJ2-1, with D maybe TRBD2 (6 bases). The sequencing sample was made of tumor tissue from primary liver carcinoma. This TCR came from a man between 40 and 49 years old with primary liver carcinoma and hepatitis B virus infection. The CDR3 coding sequence is TGTGCCAGCAGCTCACCGGGACGGGGGTTGGATGAGCAGTTCTTC. This translates into CASSSPGRGLDEQFF.